This record looks at one TCR beta chain sequence and its context. Its antigen is unidentified. The junction does not match germline at one end; this may be a read error. The record originates from a study of blood T cells in healthy people across ages. Primed by a sample-barcoded 5' primer and a J-beta primer mix, a second PCR proceeded for about 7 to 12 cycles. TCRdb itself ran the 5' RACE reads through MiXCR, one entry per CDR3 protein. The sample has about 1.1 million distinct CDR3 sequences; roughly two fifths are singletons. The CDR3 consists of 16 residues. The germline CDR1 and CDR2 sequences are SEHNR and FQNEAQ (reference sequence). General observations from the study: Bulk PBMC profiling left naive and antigen-experienced comparisons inconclusive.

Peripheral blood, approximately 10 milliliters per donor, was collected. This clonotype was sampled from a man between 18 and 29 years old in good health. The sequenced material came from blood. J is TRBJ1-1 and V is TRBV7-9; D call uncertain. The CDR3 DNA is TGTGCCAGCAGCCCCTCTGAGTCGTGGGTTCGAACTGAGGCTTTCTTT. Its protein product is CASSPSESWVRTEAFF.